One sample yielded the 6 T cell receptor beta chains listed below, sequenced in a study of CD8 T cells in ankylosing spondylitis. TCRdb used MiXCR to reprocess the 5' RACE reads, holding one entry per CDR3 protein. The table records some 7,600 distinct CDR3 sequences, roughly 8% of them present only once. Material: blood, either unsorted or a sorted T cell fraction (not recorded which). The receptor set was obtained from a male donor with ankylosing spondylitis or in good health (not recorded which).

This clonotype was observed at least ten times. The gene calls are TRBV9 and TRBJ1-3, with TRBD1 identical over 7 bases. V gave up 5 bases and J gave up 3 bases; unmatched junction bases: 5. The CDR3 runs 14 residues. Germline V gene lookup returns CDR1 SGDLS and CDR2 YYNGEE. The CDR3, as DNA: TGTGCCAGCAGTGCCGGGACAGATGGAAACACCATATATTTT. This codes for CASSAGTDGNTIYF.

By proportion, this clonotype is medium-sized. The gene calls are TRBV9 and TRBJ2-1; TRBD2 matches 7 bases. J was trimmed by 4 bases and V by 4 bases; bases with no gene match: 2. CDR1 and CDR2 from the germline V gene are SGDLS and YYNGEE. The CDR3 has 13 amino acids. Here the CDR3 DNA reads TGTGCCAGCAGCACGGGGGGATACAATGAGCAGTTCTTC. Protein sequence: CASSTGGYNEQFF.

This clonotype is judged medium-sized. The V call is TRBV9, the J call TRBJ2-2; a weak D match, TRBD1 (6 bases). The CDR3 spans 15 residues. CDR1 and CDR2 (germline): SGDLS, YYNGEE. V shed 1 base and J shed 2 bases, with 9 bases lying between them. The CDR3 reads CASSVSGDNTGELFF. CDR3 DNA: TGTGCCAGCAGCGTATCAGGGGATAACACCGGGGAGCTGTTTTTT.

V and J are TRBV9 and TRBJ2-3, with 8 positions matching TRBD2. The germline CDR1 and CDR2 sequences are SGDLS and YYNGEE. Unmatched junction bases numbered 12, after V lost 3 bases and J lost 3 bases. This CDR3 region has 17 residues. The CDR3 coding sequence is TGTGCCAGCAGCGCCCCAGCGGGAGACAGTCTTACAGATACGCAGTATTTT. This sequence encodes CASSAPAGDSLTDTQYF.

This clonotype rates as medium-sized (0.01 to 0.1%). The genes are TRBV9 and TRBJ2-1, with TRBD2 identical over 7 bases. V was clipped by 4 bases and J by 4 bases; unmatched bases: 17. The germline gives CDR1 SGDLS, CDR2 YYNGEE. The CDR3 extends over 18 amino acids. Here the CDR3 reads CASSTKVQGGSSYNEQFF. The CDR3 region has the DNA TGTGCCAGCAGCACCAAGGTCCAGGGCGGGAGTAGTTACAATGAGCAGTTCTTC. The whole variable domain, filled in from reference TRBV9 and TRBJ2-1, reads DSGVTQTPKHLITATGQRVTLRCSPRSGDLSVYWYQQSLDQGLQFLIQYYNGEERAKGNILERFSAQQFPDLHSELNLSSLELGDSALYFCASSTKVQGGSSYNEQFFGPGTRLTVL.

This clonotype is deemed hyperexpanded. The CDR3 spells CASSKGLAGDSDTQYF. CDR3 DNA sequence: TGTGCCAGCAGCAAAGGACTAGCGGGGGACTCGGATACGCAGTATTTT. The V gene is TRBV9, the J gene TRBJ2-3; the match to TRBD2 covers 13 bases. The CDR3 is made up of 16 amino acids. V lost 4 bases to trimming and J lost 6 bases; unmatched junction nucleotides: 8. Germline lookup yields CDR1 SGDLS and CDR2 YYNGEE.